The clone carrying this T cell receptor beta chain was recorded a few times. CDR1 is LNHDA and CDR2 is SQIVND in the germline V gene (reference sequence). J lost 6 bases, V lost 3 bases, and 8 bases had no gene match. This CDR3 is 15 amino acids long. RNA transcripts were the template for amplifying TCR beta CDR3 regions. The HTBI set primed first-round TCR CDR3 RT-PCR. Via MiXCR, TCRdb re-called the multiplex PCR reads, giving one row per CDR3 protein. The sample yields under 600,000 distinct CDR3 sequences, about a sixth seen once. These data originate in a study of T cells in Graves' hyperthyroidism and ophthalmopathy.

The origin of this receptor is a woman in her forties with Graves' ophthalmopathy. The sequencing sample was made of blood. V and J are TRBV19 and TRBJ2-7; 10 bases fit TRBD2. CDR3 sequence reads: CASSINSGRYFEQYF. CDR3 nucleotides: TGTGCCAGTAGTATCAATAGCGGGAGGTATTTCGAGCAGTACTTC. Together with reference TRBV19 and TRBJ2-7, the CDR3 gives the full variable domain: DGGITQSPKYLFRKEGQNVTLSCEQNLNHDAMYWYRQDPGQGLRLIYYSQIVNDFQKGDIAEGYSVSREKKESFPLTVTSAQKNPTAFYLCASSINSGRYFEQYFGPGTRLTVT.